Listed here are 17 T cell receptor beta chains from one sample, sequenced in a study of shared T cell receptors in the human thymus. The table came from immunoSEQ multiplex PCR; TCRdb's copy has only in-frame clones and leaves some out. The sample has about 380,000 clones, 95% seen once. The sample taken for sequencing was thymocytes. These receptors were collected from a human donor.

The chain joins TRBV25-1 to TRBJ2-1, with D tentatively TRBD1 or TRBD2 (6 bases each). The CDR3 consists of 15 residues. Trimming stripped 3 bases from V and 0 bases from J, with 9 bases between. The germline V gene has CDR1 MGHDK and CDR2 SYGVNS. CDR3 sequence (DNA): TGTGCCAGCAGTGACAAGGGGGGCTCCTACAATGAGCAGTTCTTC. This codes for CASSDKGGSYNEQFF.

CDR3 in amino acids: CASSLWSGRAYNEQFF. The CDR3, as DNA: TGTGCCAGCAGTTTATGGAGCGGGAGGGCCTACAATGAGCAGTTCTTC. J is TRBJ2-1 and V is TRBV28; 10 bases are a match to TRBD2. The CDR3 spans 16 residues. J was trimmed by 2 bases and V by 0 bases; bases with no gene match: 1. The germline CDR1 and CDR2 sequences are MDHEN and SYDVKM.

This chain connects TRBV4-1 to TRBJ2-7, with no clear D. The CDR3 length is 14 residues. The germline V gene encodes CDR1 MGHRA and CDR2 YSYEKL. The germline V and J ends were trimmed by 1 base and 4 bases, with 11 bases remaining between them. The CDR3 sequence: CASSQAVEYYEQYF. CDR3 nucleotide sequence: TGCGCCAGCAGCCAAGCGGTGGAGTATTACGAGCAGTACTTC.

The chain uses TRBV28 and TRBJ1-2, with D unresolved. Trimming took 2 bases from V and 8 from J, leaving 9 bases between them. CDR3 length: 12 residues. The germline V gene encodes CDR1 MDHEN and CDR2 SYDVKM. The CDR3 region has the DNA TGTGCCAGCAGTTTAATAGGGTTGGGCTACACCTTC. It specifies CASSLIGLGYTF.

V usage is TRBV27 and J usage is TRBJ2-4; 16 nucleotides match TRBD2. The CDR3 length is 20 residues. Germline-derived CDR1 and CDR2 are MNHEY and SMNVEV (reference sequence). V dropped 4 bases and J dropped 1; count of bases not matched to a gene: 10. CDR3 DNA: TGTGCCAGCAGTTGGGGCGGGACTAGCGGGAGGGAGGGGGCCAAAAACATTCAGTACTTC. It is translated as CASSWGGTSGREGAKNIQYF.

V gene TRBV28 combines with J gene TRBJ1-4; 7 nucleotides line up with TRBD1. CDR3 length equals 15 residues. Germline CDR1 and CDR2: MDHEN and SYDVKM. The V gene end was trimmed by 5 bases and the J gene end by 2 bases; junction bases not matched to a gene: 5. The CDR3 sequence is CASSPQGGTNEKLFF. For the CDR3, the DNA is TGTGCCAGCAGTCCCCAGGGGGGGACTAATGAAAAACTGTTTTTT.

This chain uses TRBV7-8 with TRBJ2-7, with 7 bases that match TRBD1. This CDR3 contains 16 residues. The trim removed 4 bases at V and 6 bases at J, leaving 15 bases unmatched. Germline CDR1 SGHVS, CDR2 FQNEAQ. The DNA of the CDR3 is TGTGCCAGCAGCTCGAGAACAGGGGCTCCTCCGCGCGAGCAGTACTTC. Translation: CASSSRTGAPPREQYF.

The chain has TRBV30 and TRBJ1-6, with no clear D. V was shortened by 0 bases and J by 10 bases, with 7 bases between the two germline ends. From germline, CDR1 is GTSNPN and CDR2 SVGIG (reference sequence). This CDR3 has 12 amino acids. The CDR3 loop reads CAWSVRVSPLHF. In nucleotides, the CDR3 is TGTGCCTGGAGTGTAAGGGTGTCACCCCTCCACTTT.

The chain links TRBV7-3 to TRBJ2-2, with D unresolved. This CDR3 has 17 residues. Germline V lookup: CDR1 SGHTA, CDR2 FQGTGA. V dropped 5 bases and J dropped 7 bases, with 23 bases sitting between them. In DNA, the CDR3 is TGTGCCAGCAGCCCGAAAGACGTCTCAGACGGGCACGGGGAGCTGTTTTTT. This encodes CASSPKDVSDGHGELFF. The full variable domain, with the rest looked up from reference TRBV7-3 and TRBJ2-2, is GAGVSQTPSNKVTEKGKYVELRCDPISGHTALYWYRQSLGQGPEFLIYFQGTGAADDSGLPNDRFFAVRPEGSVSTLKIQRTERGDSAVYLCASSPKDVSDGHGELFFGEGSRLTVL.

The chain uses TRBV10-1 and TRBJ1-3; 7 bases match TRBD1. With V trimmed by 5 bases and J by 4 bases, 11 bases remained unmatched. In germline, CDR1 is WNHNN, CDR2 SYGVQD (reference sequence). The CDR3 totals 16 residues. The CDR3 reads CASSLKGATHGNTIYF. CDR3 coding DNA: TGCGCCAGCAGTCTGAAGGGGGCCACGCACGGAAACACCATATATTTT.

The chain links TRBV14 to TRBJ1-1; unclear D gene. The V end lost 0 bases, the J end lost 10 bases, and 9 bases lay between the germline ends. The germline CDR1 and CDR2 sequences are SGHDN and FVKESK. This CDR3 is 12 amino acids long. CDR3 nucleotide sequence: TGTGCCAGCAGCCAAGAGCTTCGGGGAGCTTTCTTT. Translating it yields CASSQELRGAFF.

DNA of the CDR3: TGTGCCAGCAGTTTATCGGCCCTCAGGGAGGAACTGGATTCTGGAAACACCATATATTTT. Protein: CASSLSALREELDSGNTIYF. This chain links TRBV28 with TRBJ1-3; weak D call: TRBD1 (5 bases). V was trimmed by 1 base and J by 1 base, leaving 23 bases between them. The CDR3 has 20 amino acids. CDR1 is MDHEN, CDR2 SYDVKM, per germline.

The chain employs TRBV27 and TRBJ2-7, with unresolved D. CDR1 MNHEY and CDR2 SMNVEV come from the germline V gene (reference sequence). The CDR3 has 14 residues. The V gene lost 4 bases and the J gene lost 2 bases, with 12 bases spanning the gap. CDR3 DNA sequence: TGTGCCAGCAGTTCTAAGACTGCAACCTACGAGCAGTACTTC. Amino acids: CASSSKTATYEQYF.

This clone was counted a single time. This chain connects TRBV9 to TRBJ1-4; D is undetermined. This CDR3 has 12 residues. CDR1 and CDR2 (germline): SGDLS, YYNGEE. The V gene lost 1 base and the J gene lost 13 bases, with 11 bases spanning the gap. The CDR3 region is CASSVLAVLLFF. The CDR3 DNA follows: TGTGCCAGCAGCGTACTTGCGGTCCTACTGTTTTTT.

The chain combines TRBV4-3 with TRBJ2-7; tentative D call: TRBD2 (5 bases). Trimming cost V 1 base and J 4 bases, with 8 bases left between them. The CDR3 consists of 13 residues. Germline V CDR1 and CDR2: LGHNA, YSLEER. The CDR3 DNA reads TGCGCCAGCAGCCAAGGAGGGCAATACGAGCAGTACTTC. Translation gives CASSQGGQYEQYF.

The rearrangement joins TRBV28 to TRBJ2-7; D unresolved. The length of the CDR3 is 13 residues. Germline V gene lookup returns CDR1 MDHEN and CDR2 SYDVKM. Trimming shortened V by 1 base and J by 11 bases, and 15 bases separated the two germline ends. The CDR3 coding sequence is TGTGCCAGCAGTTTATCAGGCATGGGCCCGGAGTACTTC. The encoded protein is CASSLSGMGPEYF.

This clone has just one count. The chain recombines TRBV5-5 with TRBJ2-1, with no clear D. The germline gives CDR1 SGHKS, CDR2 YYEKEE (reference sequence). CDR3 length equals 12 residues. V lost 0 bases, J lost 5 bases, and 3 bases lay in between. The CDR3 bases are TGTGCCAGCAGCTTGGGGCACAATGAGCAGTTCTTC. Translated: CASSLGHNEQFF.